One sample yielded the 5 T cell receptor beta chains listed below, sequenced in a study of T cell responses to AZD1222 COVID-19 vaccine (dated by TCRdb to about 2021). The library was built by means of the immunoSEQ multiplex PCR assay. The immuneACCESS repertoire file appears here via TCRdb, limited to in-frame rearrangements. These files lack a portion of the clones; in checked studies, under half of the deficit traces to unresolved V genes, and the cause of the others is not known. Present in this sample are about 150,000 clones, about 93% of which were seen just once. 5% of the sample comes from the top ten. Per the publication, the time point label means: baseline before first vaccination. Specimen: peripheral blood, collected on day 0 of AZD1222 vaccination. The source is an adult in good health.

The V gene is TRBV25-1, the J gene TRBJ1-2, with D tentatively TRBD1 (6 bases). CDR1 is MGHDK, CDR2 SYGVNS, per germline. The CDR3 sequence is 11 residues long. V dropped 6 bases and J dropped 6 bases, with 8 bases sitting between them. The CDR3 reads CASSEGDGYTF. CDR3 coding DNA: TGTGCCAGCAGCGAGGGGGATGGCTACACCTTC.

The V call is TRBV15, the J call TRBJ2-5; D remains unclear. The CDR3 consists of 14 residues. V lost 1 base, J lost 2 bases, and 8 bases lay in between. CDR1 is LNHNV, CDR2 YYDKDF, per germline (reference sequence). The DNA of the CDR3 is TGTGCCACCAGCAGAGTTCTCAATCAAGAGACCCAGTACTTC. Residues: CATSRVLNQETQYF.

The V gene is TRBV5-5, the J gene TRBJ1-1; a weak D match, TRBD1 (5 bases). Deletions cut 6 bases from V and 4 bases from J, with 19 bases between. The CDR3 sequence is 15 residues long. Germline values: CDR1 SGHKS, CDR2 YYEKEE (reference sequence). CDR3 nucleotide sequence: TGTGCCAGCACCATCTCGTGGGGGATAGGCACTGAAGCTTTCTTT. Amino acids: CASTISWGIGTEAFF.

This chain uses TRBV7-2 with TRBJ2-7, with a tentative D call TRBD2 (5 bases). CDR3 length: 16 amino acids. The V end was cut by 5 bases, the J end by 1 base, with 18 bases between. The germline V gene has CDR1 SGHTA and CDR2 FQGNSA. The CDR3 DNA follows: TGTGCCAGCAGCCCGCGGGTTGCGGGCCCTTCCTACGAGCAGTACTTC. Translated, it gives CASSPRVAGPSYEQYF.

The rearrangement joins TRBV18 to TRBJ2-7; TRBD2 matches at 14 bases. Unmatched junction bases numbered 9, after V lost 2 bases and J lost 6 bases. Germline V gene sequence: CDR1 KGHSH, CDR2 LQKENI. The CDR3 extends over 17 amino acids. CDR3 residues: CASSPSRGTSGSTEQYF. CDR3 nucleotides: TGTGCCAGCTCACCATCTAGGGGGACTAGCGGGAGCACCGAGCAGTACTTC. The complete variable domain, with remaining parts taken from reference TRBV18 and TRBJ2-7, reads NAGVMQNPRHLVRRRGQEARLRCSPMKGHSHVYWYRQLPEEGLKFMVYLQKENIIDESGMPKERFSAEFPKEGPSILRIQQVVRGDSAAYFCASSPSRGTSGSTEQYFGPGTRLTVT.